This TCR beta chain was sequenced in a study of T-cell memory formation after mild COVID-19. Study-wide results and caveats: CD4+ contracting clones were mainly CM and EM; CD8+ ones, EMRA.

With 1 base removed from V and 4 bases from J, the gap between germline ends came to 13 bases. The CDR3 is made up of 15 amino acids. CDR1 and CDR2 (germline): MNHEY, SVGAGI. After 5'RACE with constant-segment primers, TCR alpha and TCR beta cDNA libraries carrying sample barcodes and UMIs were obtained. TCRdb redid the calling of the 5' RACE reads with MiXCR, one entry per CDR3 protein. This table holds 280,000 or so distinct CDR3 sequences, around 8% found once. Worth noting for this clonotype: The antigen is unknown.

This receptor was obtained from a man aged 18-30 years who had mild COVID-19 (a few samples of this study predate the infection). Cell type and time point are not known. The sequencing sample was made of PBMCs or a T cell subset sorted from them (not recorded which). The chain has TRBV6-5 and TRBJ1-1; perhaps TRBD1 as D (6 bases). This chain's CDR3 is CASSYWGAGTTEAFF. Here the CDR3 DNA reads TGTGCCAGCAGTTACTGGGGGGCAGGGACCACTGAAGCTTTCTTT.